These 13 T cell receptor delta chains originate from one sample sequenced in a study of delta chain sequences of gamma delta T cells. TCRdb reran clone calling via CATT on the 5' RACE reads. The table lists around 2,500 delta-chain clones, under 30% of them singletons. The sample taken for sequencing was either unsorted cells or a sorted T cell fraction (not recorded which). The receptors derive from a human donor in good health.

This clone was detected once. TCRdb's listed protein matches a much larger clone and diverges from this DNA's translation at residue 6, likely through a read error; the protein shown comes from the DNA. The CDR3 nucleotides are TGTGCCTGTGACACCTTCGAGGATACAGGGTACACCGATAAACTCATCTTT. It yields the protein CACDTFEDTGYTDKLIF. The chain joins TRDV2 to TRDJ1, with D possibly TRDD3 on 6 matching bases. The CDR3 runs to 17 residues. V was clipped by 0 bases and J by 0 bases, with 16 bases between them. Looked up from germline, CDR1 is GEAIGNYY and CDR2 is EKD.

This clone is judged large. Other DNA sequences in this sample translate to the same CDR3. In DNA form, the CDR3 reads TGTGCCTGTGACACGGCTACTGGGCAGCCGTCTCTGGGCTGGGACACCCGACAGATGTTTTTC. This codes for CACDTATGQPSLGWDTRQMFF. The V gene is TRDV2, the J gene TRDJ3; D is perhaps TRDD3 (6 bases). Germline CDR1 and CDR2: GEAIGNYY and EKD. V lost 1 base to trimming and J lost 3 bases, with 24 bases between them. The CDR3 loop spans 21 amino acids.

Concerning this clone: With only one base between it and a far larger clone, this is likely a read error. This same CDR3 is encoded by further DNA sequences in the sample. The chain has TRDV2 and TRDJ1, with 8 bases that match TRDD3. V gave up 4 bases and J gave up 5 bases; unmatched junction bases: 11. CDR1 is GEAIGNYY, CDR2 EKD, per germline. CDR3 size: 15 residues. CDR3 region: CACDTIGIRKDKLIF. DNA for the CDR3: TGTGCCTGTGATACGATTGGGATACGGAAAGATAAACTCATCTTT.

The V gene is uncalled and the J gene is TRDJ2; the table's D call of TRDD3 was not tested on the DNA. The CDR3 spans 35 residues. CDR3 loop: CASSDLTLSDKQWYQRRVKSVLSWGGSALTAQLFF. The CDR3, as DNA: TGTGCTTCTTCCGATCTCACTCTATCCGACAAGCAGTGGTATCAACGCAGAGTCAAGTCTGTTCTCTCTTGGGGGGGTAGTGCTTTGACAGCACAACTCTTCTTT.

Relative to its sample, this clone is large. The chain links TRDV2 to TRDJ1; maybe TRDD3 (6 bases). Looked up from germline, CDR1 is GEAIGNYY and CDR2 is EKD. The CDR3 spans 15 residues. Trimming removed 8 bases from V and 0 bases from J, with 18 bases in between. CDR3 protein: CASSPLGADTDKLIF. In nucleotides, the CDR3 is TGTGCCTCTTCACCATTGGGGGCTGACACCGATAAACTCATCTTT.

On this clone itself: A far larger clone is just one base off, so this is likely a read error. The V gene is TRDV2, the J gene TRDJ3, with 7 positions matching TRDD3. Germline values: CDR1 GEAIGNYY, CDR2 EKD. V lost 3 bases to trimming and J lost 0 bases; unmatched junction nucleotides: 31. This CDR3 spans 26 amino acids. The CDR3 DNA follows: TGTGCCTGTGACGCCATGTATGGGGTTGCTGGTCAGGAGGGATACAGCAACTCCTGGGACACCCGACAGATGTTTTTC. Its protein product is CACDAMYGVAGQEGYSNSWDTRQMFF.

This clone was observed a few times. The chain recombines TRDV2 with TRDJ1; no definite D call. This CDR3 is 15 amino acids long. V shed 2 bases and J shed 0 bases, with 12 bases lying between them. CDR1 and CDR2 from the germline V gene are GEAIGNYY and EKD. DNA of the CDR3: TGTGCCTGTGACATGCTCCTGGAGTACACCGATAAACTCATCTTT. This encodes CACDMLLEYTDKLIF.

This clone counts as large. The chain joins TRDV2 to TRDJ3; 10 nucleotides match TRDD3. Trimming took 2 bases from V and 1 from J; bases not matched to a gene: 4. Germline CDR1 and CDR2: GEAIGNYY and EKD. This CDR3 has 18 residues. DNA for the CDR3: TGTGCCTGTGACAGTACTGGGGGATTATCCTGGGACACCCGACAGATGTTTTTC. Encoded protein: CACDSTGGLSWDTRQMFF.

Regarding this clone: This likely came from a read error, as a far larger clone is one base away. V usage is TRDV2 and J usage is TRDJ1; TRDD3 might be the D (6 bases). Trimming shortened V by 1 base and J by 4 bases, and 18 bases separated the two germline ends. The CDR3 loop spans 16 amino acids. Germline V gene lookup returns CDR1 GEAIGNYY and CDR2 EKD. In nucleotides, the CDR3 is TGTGCCTGTGACACTGTAGGGGATCATGCGGACGATAAACTCATCTTT. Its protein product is CACDTVGDHADDKLIF.

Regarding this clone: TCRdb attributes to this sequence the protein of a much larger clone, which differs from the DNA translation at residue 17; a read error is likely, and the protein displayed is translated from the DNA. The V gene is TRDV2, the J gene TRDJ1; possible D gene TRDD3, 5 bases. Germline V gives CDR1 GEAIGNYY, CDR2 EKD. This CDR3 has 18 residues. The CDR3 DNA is TGTGCCTGTGACAAGGTGGGTGGGAGCCGAGGGGGCACCGATAAACTCACCTTT. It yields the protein CACDKVGGSRGGTDKLTF.

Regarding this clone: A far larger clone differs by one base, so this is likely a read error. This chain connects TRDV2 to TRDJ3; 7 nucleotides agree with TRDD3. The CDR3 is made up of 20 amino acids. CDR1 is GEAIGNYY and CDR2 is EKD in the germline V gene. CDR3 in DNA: TGTGCCTGTGACACCGGCAGTGGGGGACCCAGCTCCTGGGACCCCCGACAGATGTTTTTC. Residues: CACDTGSGGPSSWDPRQMFF.

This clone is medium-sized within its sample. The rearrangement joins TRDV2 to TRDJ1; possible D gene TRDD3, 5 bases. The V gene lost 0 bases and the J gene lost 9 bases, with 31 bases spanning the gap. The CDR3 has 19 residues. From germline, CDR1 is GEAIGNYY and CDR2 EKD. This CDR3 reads CACDTVGWNRTALLKELIF. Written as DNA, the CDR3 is TGTGCCTGTGACACCGTGGGATGGAACCGGACTGCCCTCTTAAAGGAACTCATCTTT.

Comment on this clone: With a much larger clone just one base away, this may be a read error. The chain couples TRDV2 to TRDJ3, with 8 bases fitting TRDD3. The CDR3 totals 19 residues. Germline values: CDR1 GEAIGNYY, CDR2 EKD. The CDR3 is CACDFTGGRSSWDPRQMFF. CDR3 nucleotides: TGTGCCTGTGATTTTACTGGGGGCCGGAGCTCCTGGGACCCCCGACAGATGTTTTTC.